These T cell receptor beta chains were read from a single sample in a study of beta chain features in type 1 diabetes. Clones were sequenced by immunoSEQ multiplex PCR, and TCRdb holds only the in-frame ones, with some missing. The table includes about 320,000 clones, 14% detected once. The sequencing sample was made of central memory CD4+ T cells from blood. The receptors come from a man aged 30-40 years in good health. CDR3s include the opening cysteine and the closing phenylalanine or tryptophan.

TRBV6-1	TRBJ2-1	CASSEGGTGALSEQFF
TRBV30	TRBJ2-1	CAWSIDEQFF
TRBV27	TRBJ2-6	CASSLSLAVTSGANVLTF
TRBV7-2	TRBJ2-2	CASSLIGTGELFF
TRBV18	TRBJ2-3	CASSPFGTGTDTQYF
TRBV5-4	TRBJ2-2	CASSSDSHTGELFF
TRBV5-4	TRBJ1-1	CASSQETTGDTEAFF
TRBV19	TRBJ2-3	CASSIGGTLADTQYF
TRBV29-1	TRBJ2-3	CSVPGLSTDTQYF
TRBV2	TRBJ2-1	CASSPRTSTSEQFF
TRBV4-3	TRBJ2-2	CASSQRQGGAGELFF
TRBV7-6	TRBJ2-7	CASSLAWDRNEQYF
TRBV29-1	TRBJ1-2	CSVGREDGYTF
TRBV10-3	TRBJ2-1	CASLAGERDEQFF
TRBV11-2	TRBJ1-6	CASSLRADRSPLHF
TRBV4-1	TRBJ2-2	CASSRQISGRVNTGELFF
TRBV14	TRBJ2-2	CASSQYQRGASGELFF
TRBV2	TRBJ2-7	CASSEFGTYEQYF
TRBV5-1	TRBJ1-1	CASSLDRETEAFF
TRBV4-3	TRBJ2-1	CASSQDPRQGNEQFF
TRBV9	TRBJ2-3	CASSARHRADTQYF
TRBV5-1	TRBJ2-4	CASSLQPGDIQYF
TRBV25-1	TRBJ2-2	CASKSTSNTGELFF
TRBV10-3	TRBJ1-5	CAIRETGEPNQPQHF
TRBV11-2	TRBJ1-6	CASSSPGARGSPLHF
TRBV5-4	TRBJ2-3	CASSARGLSADTQYF
TRBV7-2	TRBJ2-7	CASSLVQGATYEQYF
TRBV7-2	TRBJ1-2	CASSRDANYGYTF
TRBV6-5	TRBJ1-2	CASRPLMGEGYTF
TRBV7-2	TRBJ1-1	CASSLVVFGLTGKF
TRBV7-2	TRBJ2-1	CASSLQRGGTNEQFF
TRBV5-6	TRBJ1-2	CASGLEVRGRYGYTF
TRBV27	TRBJ2-1	CASTYSGTAVLNEQFF
TRBV19	TRBJ2-5	CASSTTGTTQETQYF
TRBV7-8	TRBJ1-1	CASSIRASNTEAFF
TRBV6-5	TRBJ2-5	CASSYGTGEETQYF
TRBV6-6	TRBJ2-5	CAISGAGSPETQYF
TRBV10-3	TRBJ2-1	CAVTSSKGANEQFF
TRBV4-2	TRBJ2-1	CASSQVRASGDYNEQFF
TRBV7-9	TRBJ1-6	CASSLLGQGGSPLHF
TRBV29-1	TRBJ2-3	CSVARGTDTQYF
TRBV21-1	TRBJ2-3	CASSKGVATTSTDTQYF
TRBV4-1	TRBJ1-2	CASSQQGVYGYTF
TRBV6-6	TRBJ2-7	CASSYRDSSYEQYF
TRBV5-4	TRBJ2-1	CASSLPSYNEQFF
TRBV5-4	TRBJ1-2	CASSSERPNYGYTF
TRBV30	TRBJ1-2	CAWSRDYYGYTF
TRBV7-8	TRBJ1-1	CASSLVGGDYGAFF